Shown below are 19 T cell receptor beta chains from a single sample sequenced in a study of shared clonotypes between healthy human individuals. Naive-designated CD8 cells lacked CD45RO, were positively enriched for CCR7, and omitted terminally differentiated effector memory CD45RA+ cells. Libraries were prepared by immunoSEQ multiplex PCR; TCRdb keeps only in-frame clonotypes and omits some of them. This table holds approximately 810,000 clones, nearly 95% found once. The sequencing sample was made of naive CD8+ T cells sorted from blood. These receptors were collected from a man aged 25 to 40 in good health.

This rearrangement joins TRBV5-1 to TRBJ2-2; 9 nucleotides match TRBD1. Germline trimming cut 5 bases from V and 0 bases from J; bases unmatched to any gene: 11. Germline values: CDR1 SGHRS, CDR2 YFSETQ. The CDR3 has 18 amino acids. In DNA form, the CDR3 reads TGCGCCAGCAGAGCCGGGACAGGGAGTTTCGCGAACACCGGGGAGCTGTTTTTT. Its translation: CASRAGTGSFANTGELFF.

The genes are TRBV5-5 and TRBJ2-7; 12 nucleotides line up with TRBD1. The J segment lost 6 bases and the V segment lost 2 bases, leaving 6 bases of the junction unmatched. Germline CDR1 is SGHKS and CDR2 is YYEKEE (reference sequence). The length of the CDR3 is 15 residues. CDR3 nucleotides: TGTGCCAGCAGCTTCCCGGGGACAGGGGGCGGCGAGCAGTACTTC. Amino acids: CASSFPGTGGGEQYF. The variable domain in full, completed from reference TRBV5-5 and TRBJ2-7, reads DAGVTQSPTHLIKTRGQQVTLRCSPISGHKSVSWYQQVLGQGPQFIFQYYEKEERGRGNFPDRFSARQFPNYSSELNVNALLLGDSALYLCASSFPGTGGGEQYFGPGTRLTVT.

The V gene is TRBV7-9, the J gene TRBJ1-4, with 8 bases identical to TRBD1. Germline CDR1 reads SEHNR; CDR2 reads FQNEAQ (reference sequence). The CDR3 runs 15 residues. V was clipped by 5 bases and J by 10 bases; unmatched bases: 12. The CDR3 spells CASSPWTGNGLKLFF. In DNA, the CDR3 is TGTGCCAGCAGCCCTTGGACAGGGAATGGTTTAAAACTGTTTTTT.

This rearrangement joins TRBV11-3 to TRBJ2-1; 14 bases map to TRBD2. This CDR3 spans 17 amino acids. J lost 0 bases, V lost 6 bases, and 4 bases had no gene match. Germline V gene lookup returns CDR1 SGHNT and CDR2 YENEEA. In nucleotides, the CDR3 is TGTGCCAGCAGGCATGGGACTAGCGGGGGCTCCTACAATGAGCAGTTCTTC. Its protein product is CASRHGTSGGSYNEQFF.

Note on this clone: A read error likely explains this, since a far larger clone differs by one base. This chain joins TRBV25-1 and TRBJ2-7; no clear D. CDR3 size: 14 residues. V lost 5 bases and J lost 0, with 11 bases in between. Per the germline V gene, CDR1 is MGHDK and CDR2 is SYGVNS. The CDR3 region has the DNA TGTGCCAGCAGTAGCGAGTCCTTCTCCTACGAGCAGTACTTC. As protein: CASSSESFSYEQYF.

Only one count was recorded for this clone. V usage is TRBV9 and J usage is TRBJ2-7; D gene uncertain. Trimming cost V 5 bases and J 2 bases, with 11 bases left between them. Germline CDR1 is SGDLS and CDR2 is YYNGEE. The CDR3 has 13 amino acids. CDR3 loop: CASRDAGPYEQYF. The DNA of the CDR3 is TGTGCCAGCAGAGACGCAGGCCCCTACGAGCAGTACTTC.

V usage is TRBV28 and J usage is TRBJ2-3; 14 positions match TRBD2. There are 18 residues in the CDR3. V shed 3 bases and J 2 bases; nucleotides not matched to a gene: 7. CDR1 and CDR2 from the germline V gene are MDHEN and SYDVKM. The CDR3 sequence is CASSFRLAGGLTTDTQYF. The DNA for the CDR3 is TGTGCCAGCAGTTTTCGACTAGCGGGAGGGTTAACCACAGATACGCAGTATTTT.

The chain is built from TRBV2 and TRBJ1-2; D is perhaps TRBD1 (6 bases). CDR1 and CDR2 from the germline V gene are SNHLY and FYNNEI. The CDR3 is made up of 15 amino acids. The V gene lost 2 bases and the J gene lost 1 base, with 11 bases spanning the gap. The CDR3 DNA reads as TGTGCCAGCAGTGAAATGGGGGGCCTTAACTATGGCTACACCTTC. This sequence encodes CASSEMGGLNYGYTF.

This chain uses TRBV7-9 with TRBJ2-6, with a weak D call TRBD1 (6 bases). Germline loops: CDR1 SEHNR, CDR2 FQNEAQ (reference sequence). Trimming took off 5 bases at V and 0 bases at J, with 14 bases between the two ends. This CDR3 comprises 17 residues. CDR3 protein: CASSKRQDFSGANVLTF. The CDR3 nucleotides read TGTGCCAGCAGCAAAAGACAGGATTTCTCTGGGGCCAACGTCCTGACTTTC.

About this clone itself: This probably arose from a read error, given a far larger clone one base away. CDR3 nucleotide sequence: TGTGCCAGCCTCGGCGGAATACACTATGGCTACGCCTTC. Translation gives CASLGGIHYGYAF. J is TRBJ1-2 and V is TRBV7-4; D unclear. This CDR3 is built from 13 residues. CDR1 SGHVT and CDR2 SQSDAQ come from the germline V gene.

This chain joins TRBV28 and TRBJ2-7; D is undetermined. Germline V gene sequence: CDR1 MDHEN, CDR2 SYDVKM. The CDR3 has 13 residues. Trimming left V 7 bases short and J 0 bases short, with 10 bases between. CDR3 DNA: TGTGCCAGCACCCCCCCCGGCTCCTACGAGCAGTACTTC. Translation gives CASTPPGSYEQYF.

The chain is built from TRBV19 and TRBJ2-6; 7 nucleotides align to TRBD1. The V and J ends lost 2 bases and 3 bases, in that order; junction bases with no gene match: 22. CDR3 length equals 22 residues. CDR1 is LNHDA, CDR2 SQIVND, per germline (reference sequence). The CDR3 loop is CASSIWDMGQTPRPVGANVLTF. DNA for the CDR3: TGTGCCAGTAGTATATGGGATATGGGACAGACCCCCCGACCCGTTGGGGCCAACGTCCTGACTTTC.

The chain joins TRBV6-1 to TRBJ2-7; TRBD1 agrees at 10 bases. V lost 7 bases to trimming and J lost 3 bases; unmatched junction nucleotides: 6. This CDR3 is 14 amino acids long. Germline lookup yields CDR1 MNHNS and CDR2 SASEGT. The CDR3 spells CASMGTGALYEQYF. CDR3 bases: TGTGCCAGCATGGGGACAGGGGCCCTCTACGAGCAGTACTTC.

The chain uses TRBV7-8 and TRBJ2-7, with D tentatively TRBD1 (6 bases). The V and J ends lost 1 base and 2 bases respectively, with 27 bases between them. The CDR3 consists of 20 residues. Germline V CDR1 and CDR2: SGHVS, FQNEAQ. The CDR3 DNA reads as TGTGCCAGCAGCTTAGGCTCCCGGGACACCCTTAAAGTCGGACCCTACGAGCAGTACTTC. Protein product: CASSLGSRDTLKVGPYEQYF.

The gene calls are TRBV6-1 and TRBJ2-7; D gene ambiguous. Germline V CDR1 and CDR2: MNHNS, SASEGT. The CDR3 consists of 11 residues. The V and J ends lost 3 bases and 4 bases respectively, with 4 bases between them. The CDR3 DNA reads TGTGCCAGCAGTGATCCTTACGAGCAGTACTTC. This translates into CASSDPYEQYF.

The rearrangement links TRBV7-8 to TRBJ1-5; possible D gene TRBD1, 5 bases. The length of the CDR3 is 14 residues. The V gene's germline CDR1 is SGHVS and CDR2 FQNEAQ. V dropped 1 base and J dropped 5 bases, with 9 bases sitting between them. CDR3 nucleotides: TGTGCCAGCAGCTTAGGCACGGGGGATCAGCCCCAGCATTTT. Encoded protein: CASSLGTGDQPQHF.

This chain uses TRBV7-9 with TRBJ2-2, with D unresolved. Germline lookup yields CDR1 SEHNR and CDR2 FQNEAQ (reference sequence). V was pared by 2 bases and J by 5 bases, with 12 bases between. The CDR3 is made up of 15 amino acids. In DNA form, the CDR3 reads TGTGCCAGCAGCTTAATGCCCACAAGGACCGGGGAGCTGTTTTTT. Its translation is CASSLMPTRTGELFF.

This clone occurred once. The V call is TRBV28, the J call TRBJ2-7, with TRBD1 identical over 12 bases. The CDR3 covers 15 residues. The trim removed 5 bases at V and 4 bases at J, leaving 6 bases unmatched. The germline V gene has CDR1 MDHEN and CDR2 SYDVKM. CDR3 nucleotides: TGTGCCAGCAGTACCGGGGACAGGGGGCGGTACGAGCAGTACTTC. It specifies CASSTGDRGRYEQYF.

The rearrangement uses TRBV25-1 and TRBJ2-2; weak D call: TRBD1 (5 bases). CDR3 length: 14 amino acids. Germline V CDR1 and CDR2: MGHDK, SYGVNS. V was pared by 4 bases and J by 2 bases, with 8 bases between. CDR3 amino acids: CASSGTLNTGELFF. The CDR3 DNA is TGTGCCAGCAGTGGGACACTCAACACCGGGGAGCTGTTTTTT. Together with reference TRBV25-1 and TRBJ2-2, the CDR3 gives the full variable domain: EADIYQTPRYLVIGTGKKITLECSQTMGHDKMYWYQQDPGMELHLIHYSYGVNSTEKGDLSSESTVSRIRTEHFPLTLESARPSHTSQYLCASSGTLNTGELFFGEGSRLTVL.